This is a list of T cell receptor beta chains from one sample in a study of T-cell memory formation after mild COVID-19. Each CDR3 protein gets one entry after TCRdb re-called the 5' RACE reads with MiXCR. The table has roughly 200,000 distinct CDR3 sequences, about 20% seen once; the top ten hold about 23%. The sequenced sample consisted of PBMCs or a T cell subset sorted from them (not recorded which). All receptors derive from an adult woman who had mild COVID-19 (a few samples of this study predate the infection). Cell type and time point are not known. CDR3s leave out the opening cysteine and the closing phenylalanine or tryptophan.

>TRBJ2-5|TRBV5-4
ASSLFLLAGQETQY
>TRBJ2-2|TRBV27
ASSLGTGVGNTGELF
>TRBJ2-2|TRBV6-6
ASFSGELF
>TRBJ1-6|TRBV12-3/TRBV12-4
ASRVSGQENSPLH
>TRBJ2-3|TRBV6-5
ASSYGDLGTDTQY
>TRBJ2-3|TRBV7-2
ASSFPRDGSTDTQY
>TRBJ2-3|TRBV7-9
ASSFGASGGRWDTQY
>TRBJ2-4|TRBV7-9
ASSPDGGDIQY
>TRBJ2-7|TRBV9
ASSAPGLYEQY
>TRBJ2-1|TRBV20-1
SARDPPDRLESNEQF
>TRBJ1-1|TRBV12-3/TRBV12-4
ASSTTGWGTEAF